These T cell receptor beta chains were read from a single sample in a study of a mutant IDH1 vaccine in newly diagnosed glioma. The protocol was immunoSEQ multiplex PCR, while the TCRdb copy is restricted to in-frame clones and leaves out a portion. The sample records tens of thousands of clones, approximately 75% being singletons. These TCRs are of unknown antigen specificity. The specimen comprised PBMCs, sampled from a glioma patient whose treatment included an IDH1 peptide vaccine. Receptor source: a man aged 50 to 60 with glioma. Each CDR3 is given with its conserved first and last residue. Each record gives: CDR3 DNA, CDR3 protein, clone size, V gene, D gene, J gene. A D gene is named only where the DNA matches it firmly. For some rows the clone size is stated as once, few or many, or as a class when expanded; others skip it.

CDR3 DNA: TGTGCCAGCAGTTCGGGCGGGGAGCCCCAGCATTTT
CDR3 protein: CASSSGGEPQHF
clone size: -
V gene: TRBV27
D gene: -
J gene: TRBJ1-5

CDR3 DNA: TGTGCCACTGGGACTTCTGCGGAGACCCAGTACTTC
CDR3 protein: CATGTSAETQYF
clone size: -
V gene: TRBV7-2
D gene: -
J gene: TRBJ2-5

CDR3 DNA: TGTGCCAGCAGTGACTCTTGGGGGACTGAAGCTTTCTTT
CDR3 protein: CASSDSWGTEAFF
clone size: -
V gene: TRBV6-1
D gene: -
J gene: TRBJ1-1

CDR3 DNA: TGTGCCAGCAGTTACTCCGGACATCGAAAAGACTATGGCTACACCTTC
CDR3 protein: CASSYSGHRKDYGYTF
clone size: -
V gene: TRBV6-5
D gene: -
J gene: TRBJ1-2

CDR3 DNA: TGTGCCTGGAGTTTAGGACGGAACACTGAAGCTTTCTTT
CDR3 protein: CAWSLGRNTEAFF
clone size: -
V gene: TRBV30
D gene: -
J gene: TRBJ1-1

CDR3 DNA: TGCGCCAGCAAACCCACGGCGGGGTCCTCCTACGAGCAGTACTTC
CDR3 protein: CASKPTAGSSYEQYF
clone size: -
V gene: TRBV5-1
D gene: -
J gene: TRBJ2-7

CDR3 DNA: TGTGCCTGGAGAGAACCACGGGGGGACGCTTTCTTT
CDR3 protein: CAWREPRGDAFF
clone size: -
V gene: TRBV30
D gene: -
J gene: TRBJ1-1

CDR3 DNA: TGTGCCAGCAGTTACTCGAACGGGGAGCAGGACGAGCAGTACTTC
CDR3 protein: CASSYSNGEQDEQYF
clone size: -
V gene: TRBV6-5
D gene: -
J gene: TRBJ2-7

CDR3 DNA: TGTGCCAGCAGAGAGGGGACTAGGGCTGAAAAACTGTTTTTT
CDR3 protein: CASREGTRAEKLFF
clone size: -
V gene: TRBV6-1
D gene: -
J gene: TRBJ1-4

CDR3 DNA: TGTGCCAGCAGTGTCGGACAGGAACAAGAGACCCAGTACTTC
CDR3 protein: CASSVGQEQETQYF
clone size: -
V gene: TRBV27
D gene: TRBD1
J gene: TRBJ2-5

CDR3 DNA: TGTGCCAGCAGTTCCCTGACAGGGGAGTACTATGGCTACACCTTC
CDR3 protein: CASSSLTGEYYGYTF
clone size: few
V gene: TRBV28
D gene: TRBD1
J gene: TRBJ1-2

CDR3 DNA: TGTGCCAGTCATAGACAAGTCACTGAAGCTTTCTTT
CDR3 protein: CASHRQVTEAFF
clone size: -
V gene: TRBV6-1
D gene: -
J gene: TRBJ1-1

CDR3 DNA: TGCGCCAGCAGCCCGCAGACAGGGAGTTACAATGAGCAGTTCTTC
CDR3 protein: CASSPQTGSYNEQFF
clone size: -
V gene: TRBV4-1
D gene: TRBD1
J gene: TRBJ2-1

CDR3 DNA: TGTGCCAGCTCACCGCTTAAAGACACTGAAGCTTTCTTT
CDR3 protein: CASSPLKDTEAFF
clone size: -
V gene: TRBV18
D gene: -
J gene: TRBJ1-1

CDR3 DNA: TGTGCCAGTAGTAGGGGACAGGGGGATGGCTACACCTTC
CDR3 protein: CASSRGQGDGYTF
clone size: -
V gene: TRBV19
D gene: TRBD1
J gene: TRBJ1-2

CDR3 DNA: TGCAGCGCCTTGGGACAGGGGGCTTACGAGCAGTACTTC
CDR3 protein: CSALGQGAYEQYF
clone size: -
V gene: TRBV29-1
D gene: TRBD1
J gene: TRBJ2-7

CDR3 DNA: TGTGCCAGCAGCTTAGACTTCCGGGTCGGGGAGCAGTTCTTC
CDR3 protein: CASSLDFRVGEQFF
clone size: -
V gene: TRBV7-2
D gene: -
J gene: TRBJ2-1

CDR3 DNA: TGTGCCAGCAGCCGCTGGCAGGGCAGCTCTGGAAACACCATATATTTT
CDR3 protein: CASSRWQGSSGNTIYF
clone size: -
V gene: TRBV7-9
D gene: -
J gene: TRBJ1-3

CDR3 DNA: TGTGCCAGCAGCTTGGGACAGATTGCAACTAATGAAAAACTGTTTTTT
CDR3 protein: CASSLGQIATNEKLFF
clone size: -
V gene: TRBV5-4
D gene: -
J gene: TRBJ1-4

CDR3 DNA: TGTGCCTGGAGCCGGGGCATCTCCAATGAGCAGTTCTTC
CDR3 protein: CAWSRGISNEQFF
clone size: -
V gene: TRBV30
D gene: -
J gene: TRBJ2-1

CDR3 DNA: TGTGCCAGCAGCAAGGCGGGGGCCCACGAGCAGTACTTC
CDR3 protein: CASSKAGAHEQYF
clone size: few
V gene: TRBV9
D gene: -
J gene: TRBJ2-7

CDR3 DNA: TGTGCCATCAGTCCCCAGGGGGCGCCTGAAGCTTTCTTT
CDR3 protein: CAISPQGAPEAFF
clone size: -
V gene: TRBV10-3
D gene: TRBD1
J gene: TRBJ1-1

CDR3 DNA: TGTGCCATCGCGGGGCGGGACAGGGGTTCCGAGCAGTACTTC
CDR3 protein: CAIAGRDRGSEQYF
clone size: -
V gene: TRBV10-3
D gene: TRBD1
J gene: TRBJ2-7

CDR3 DNA: TGTGCCTGGAGTGTTCAGGGTAATGCAGATACGCAGTATTTT
CDR3 protein: CAWSVQGNADTQYF
clone size: -
V gene: TRBV30
D gene: -
J gene: TRBJ2-3

CDR3 DNA: TGTGCCAGCAGCATAGACAGGGGGCCTGGCTACACCTTC
CDR3 protein: CASSIDRGPGYTF
clone size: -
V gene: TRBV5-6
D gene: TRBD1
J gene: TRBJ1-2

CDR3 DNA: TGTGCCAGCAGTGAATGGCAGGGCTACAATGAGCAGTTCTTC
CDR3 protein: CASSEWQGYNEQFF
clone size: -
V gene: TRBV25-1
D gene: -
J gene: TRBJ2-1

CDR3 DNA: TGCGCCAGCAGGGAGGGGATTGGGACAGACGCTGGGGTGCAGTACTTC
CDR3 protein: CASREGIGTDAGVQYF
clone size: -
V gene: TRBV10-2
D gene: -
J gene: TRBJ2-7

CDR3 DNA: TGTGCCAGCTCACAGGTTTCCTACGAGCAGTACTTC
CDR3 protein: CASSQVSYEQYF
clone size: -
V gene: TRBV18
D gene: -
J gene: TRBJ2-7

CDR3 DNA: TGTGCCAGCAATTCCGGGACCCTGGGGGATCAGCCCCAGCATTTT
CDR3 protein: CASNSGTLGDQPQHF
clone size: -
V gene: TRBV27
D gene: -
J gene: TRBJ1-5

CDR3 DNA: TGCGCCAGCAGCCAAGACTGGAAGAACACTGAAGCTTTCTTT
CDR3 protein: CASSQDWKNTEAFF
clone size: once
V gene: TRBV4-3
D gene: -
J gene: TRBJ1-1

CDR3 DNA: TGTGCCATCAATAGAGGGTCTGGGGCCAACGTCCTGACTTTC
CDR3 protein: CAINRGSGANVLTF
clone size: -
V gene: TRBV10-3
D gene: -
J gene: TRBJ2-6

CDR3 DNA: TGTGCCAGCTTTTCAGGGGCGGTTTACACTGAAGCTTTCTTT
CDR3 protein: CASFSGAVYTEAFF
clone size: -
V gene: TRBV5-6
D gene: -
J gene: TRBJ1-1

CDR3 DNA: TGTGCCAGCAGTCCAACCGGGCGGGTCACTGAAGCTTTCTTT
CDR3 protein: CASSPTGRVTEAFF
clone size: -
V gene: TRBV25-1
D gene: -
J gene: TRBJ1-1

CDR3 DNA: TGCGCCAGCAGCTTGGATCCCGCAGGGATGGCTACGGAGCAGTACTTC
CDR3 protein: CASSLDPAGMATEQYF
clone size: -
V gene: TRBV5-1
D gene: -
J gene: TRBJ2-7

CDR3 DNA: TGCAGCGTTCCAGGGGGGCCCTCCGAGCAGTACTTC
CDR3 protein: CSVPGGPSEQYF
clone size: -
V gene: TRBV29-1
D gene: -
J gene: TRBJ2-7

CDR3 DNA: TGTGCCAGCAGTGCTCCGGGACAGGGGGTAAGGGAGACCCAGTACTTC
CDR3 protein: CASSAPGQGVRETQYF
clone size: -
V gene: TRBV2
D gene: TRBD1
J gene: TRBJ2-5

CDR3 DNA: TGTGCCAGCAGTGAGGAGGCTGCCGATACGCAGTATTTT
CDR3 protein: CASSEEAADTQYF
clone size: few
V gene: TRBV6-4
D gene: -
J gene: TRBJ2-3

CDR3 DNA: TGCGCCAGCAGCCAAGAGAGGGGTGTTGGGAATGAGCAGTTCTTC
CDR3 protein: CASSQERGVGNEQFF
clone size: medium-sized
V gene: TRBV4-3
D gene: -
J gene: TRBJ2-1

CDR3 DNA: TGCGCCAGCAGTGAGACCCACAGTCGTTCACCCCTCCACTTT
CDR3 protein: CASSETHSRSPLHF
clone size: -
V gene: TRBV10-2
D gene: -
J gene: TRBJ1-6

CDR3 DNA: TGTGCCAGCAGCTTGGCCACAGGGTCTTCGCCCCAGCATTTT
CDR3 protein: CASSLATGSSPQHF
clone size: few
V gene: TRBV5-6
D gene: -
J gene: TRBJ1-5

CDR3 DNA: TGTGCCAGCAGCTTAGTTGTCTTACCCTACAATGAGTGGTTCTTC
CDR3 protein: CASSLVVLPYNEWFF
clone size: -
V gene: TRBV7-2
D gene: -
J gene: TRBJ2-1

CDR3 DNA: TGTGCCAGCAGTTACTCACAGGTTCTCTCTGGAAACACCATATATTTT
CDR3 protein: CASSYSQVLSGNTIYF
clone size: -
V gene: TRBV6-5
D gene: -
J gene: TRBJ1-3

CDR3 DNA: TGTGCTAGCAGCCCATCCCCTAGTACTCAAGAGACCCAGTACTTC
CDR3 protein: CASSPSPSTQETQYF
clone size: -
V gene: TRBV7-7
D gene: -
J gene: TRBJ2-5

CDR3 DNA: TGTGCCAGCAGCCCCGGACAGACTAGCTATAATTCACCCCTCCACTTT
CDR3 protein: CASSPGQTSYNSPLHF
clone size: once
V gene: TRBV5-4
D gene: -
J gene: TRBJ1-6

CDR3 DNA: TGTGCCATCAGTGAGTCAGTAGGGGCAACTAATGAAAAACTGTTTTTT
CDR3 protein: CAISESVGATNEKLFF
clone size: -
V gene: TRBV10-3
D gene: -
J gene: TRBJ1-4

CDR3 DNA: TGTGCCAGCAGTGGTATAGCGGGGGGAGGAGAGACCCAGTACTTC
CDR3 protein: CASSGIAGGGETQYF
clone size: -
V gene: TRBV6-1
D gene: TRBD2
J gene: TRBJ2-5

CDR3 DNA: TGTGCCAGCACTGAAGACAGGGGACGAGGCTACACCTTC
CDR3 protein: CASTEDRGRGYTF
clone size: -
V gene: TRBV2
D gene: TRBD1
J gene: TRBJ1-2

CDR3 DNA: TGTGCCAGCAGCCAGCAAACACCCGATACGCAGTATTTT
CDR3 protein: CASSQQTPDTQYF
clone size: -
V gene: TRBV14
D gene: -
J gene: TRBJ2-3

CDR3 DNA: TGTGCCAGCAGCCAAGATAGAGCCTCTGGGGCCAACGTCCTGACTTTC
CDR3 protein: CASSQDRASGANVLTF
clone size: -
V gene: TRBV4-2
D gene: -
J gene: TRBJ2-6

CDR3 DNA: TGTGCCAGCAGTTACTCGGGACTCCCGTCTTTCTTT
CDR3 protein: CASSYSGLPSFF
clone size: -
V gene: TRBV6-5
D gene: -
J gene: TRBJ1-1

CDR3 DNA: TGTGCCAGCAGCTTAGGGGCCCCGGGACAATATAATTCACCCCTCCACTTT
CDR3 protein: CASSLGAPGQYNSPLHF
clone size: -
V gene: TRBV7-8
D gene: -
J gene: TRBJ1-6

CDR3 DNA: TGCAGCGTCCAGAAACGGGGTCCTCACTCTGGAAACACCATATATTTT
CDR3 protein: CSVQKRGPHSGNTIYF
clone size: -
V gene: TRBV29-1
D gene: -
J gene: TRBJ1-3

CDR3 DNA: TGTGCCAGCAGCTTAGCCTCAGGGAGTAATTACTATGGCTACACCTTC
CDR3 protein: CASSLASGSNYYGYTF
clone size: -
V gene: TRBV7-8
D gene: -
J gene: TRBJ1-2

CDR3 DNA: TGCGCCAGCAGCTTGGTGGCAGGGGGAACAGATACGCAGTATTTT
CDR3 protein: CASSLVAGGTDTQYF
clone size: once
V gene: TRBV5-1
D gene: TRBD1
J gene: TRBJ2-3

CDR3 DNA: TGTGCCAGCAGTGACTCGAGTTATGGGGAGCTGTTTTTT
CDR3 protein: CASSDSSYGELFF
clone size: -
V gene: TRBV6-4
D gene: -
J gene: TRBJ2-2

CDR3 DNA: TGTGCCAGCAGCAGAAGGAGGGGGGCGAACACTGAAGCTTTCTTT
CDR3 protein: CASSRRRGANTEAFF
clone size: -
V gene: TRBV7-8
D gene: -
J gene: TRBJ1-1

CDR3 DNA: TGTGCCAGCAGCTTAGGAATTGGGAAAGCTTACGAGCAGTACTTC
CDR3 protein: CASSLGIGKAYEQYF
clone size: -
V gene: TRBV7-6
D gene: -
J gene: TRBJ2-7